The 27 T cell receptor beta chains below all came from one sample that was sequenced in a study of T cell responses to AZD1222 COVID-19 vaccine. Here immunoSEQ multiplex PCR was the method, and the copy in TCRdb shows in-frame clones only, minus some. The sample yields about 67,000 clones, 84% seen once. Specimen: peripheral blood, collected on day 0 of AZD1222 vaccination. Source of these receptors: an adult in good health.

DNA of the CDR3: TGTGCCACCAGCAGAGATAGAGGCAGGGGAGGCGAAAAACTGTTTTTT. It yields the protein CATSRDRGRGGEKLFF. The chain couples TRBV15 to TRBJ1-4; maybe TRBD1 (6 bases). This CDR3 is built from 16 residues. Trimming stripped 0 bases from V and 8 bases from J, with 16 bases between. Germline V gene data show CDR1 as LNHNV and CDR2 as YYDKDF (reference sequence).

This clone has only a few counts. The chain recombines TRBV9 with TRBJ2-3, with D possibly TRBD2 on 6 matching bases. Deletions cut 2 bases from V and 4 bases from J, with 11 bases between. This CDR3 comprises 14 residues. From germline, CDR1 is SGDLS and CDR2 YYNGEE. This chain's CDR3 is CASSVVAAADTQYF. The DNA for the CDR3 is TGTGCCAGCAGCGTGGTAGCGGCAGCAGATACGCAGTATTTT.

The CDR3: CASSPGTISREQYF. In DNA, the CDR3 is TGTGCCAGCAGTCCCGGGACAATATCCCGCGAGCAGTACTTC. The V gene is TRBV28, the J gene TRBJ2-7, with D possibly being TRBD1 (6 bases). Trimming took off 5 bases at V and 6 bases at J, with 17 bases between the two ends. The CDR3 spans 14 residues. CDR1 and CDR2 (germline): MDHEN, SYDVKM.

The rearrangement links TRBV28 to TRBJ2-7, with no clear D. V lost 2 bases and J 3 bases, leaving 5 bases between the germline ends. The V gene's germline CDR1 is MDHEN and CDR2 SYDVKM. There are 12 residues in the CDR3. Here the CDR3 reads CASSLTVYEQYF. The CDR3 DNA reads as TGTGCCAGCAGTTTAACAGTCTACGAGCAGTACTTC.

The chain is built from TRBV12-3 or TRBV12-4 and TRBJ1-2; unclear D gene. The CDR3 covers 11 residues. Between the trimmed V and J ends, which lost 3 bases and 8 bases, there was a span of 7 bases. CDR3 DNA sequence: TGTGCCAGCAGTTTCGGGTCCGGCTACACCTTC. The encoded protein is CASSFGSGYTF.

The chain is built from TRBV5-5 and TRBJ2-7, with D possibly TRBD2 on 5 matching bases. Per the germline V gene, CDR1 is SGHKS and CDR2 is YYEKEE (reference sequence). The V end lost 0 bases, the J end lost 1 base, and 11 bases lay between the germline ends. The length of the CDR3 is 15 residues. As DNA, the CDR3 is TGTGCCAGCAGCTTGGTGCGGGTGGTATCCTACGAGCAGTACTTC. It is translated as CASSLVRVVSYEQYF.

The rearrangement uses TRBV14 and TRBJ1-2, with D perhaps matching TRBD1 (5 bases). Germline-derived CDR1 and CDR2 are SGHDN and FVKESK. The CDR3 length is 16 residues. The V end was cut by 4 bases, the J end by 4 bases, with 19 bases between. As DNA, the CDR3 is TGTGCCAGCAGCCCCGAAGCGGGGCTATCCGCCTATGGCTACACCTTC. It is translated as CASSPEAGLSAYGYTF.

The chain is built from TRBV4-2 and TRBJ2-1, with TRBD2 as a possible D gene (7 bases). In germline, CDR1 is LGHNA, CDR2 YNFKEQ. This CDR3 region has 15 residues. Deletions cut 4 bases from V and 2 bases from J, with 12 bases between. The DNA for the CDR3 is TGTGCCAGCAGCCTCGAGGGGGGGGCCTACAATGAGCAGTTCTTC. Amino acid sequence: CASSLEGGAYNEQFF.

This clone was picked up one time. The chain carries TRBV15 and TRBJ1-6; 9 bases map to TRBD1. Germline-derived CDR1 and CDR2 are LNHNV and YYDKDF (reference sequence). The V gene end was trimmed by 3 bases and the J gene end by 5 bases; junction bases not matched to a gene: 8. The CDR3 is made up of 17 amino acids. The CDR3 nucleotides are TGTGCCACCAGCAGGGAGACCGGGACAGGGAATAATTCACCCCTCCACTTT. As protein: CATSRETGTGNNSPLHF.

This chain connects TRBV7-6 to TRBJ2-5, with D possibly being TRBD1 (6 bases). CDR3 size: 16 residues. Trimming removed 5 bases from V and 4 bases from J, with 20 bases in between. Looked up from germline, CDR1 is SGHVS and CDR2 is FNYEAQ. The DNA for the CDR3 is TGTGCCAGCAGCCCCAATCTCTGGGGGCCGGTAGAGACCCAGTACTTC. Translated: CASSPNLWGPVETQYF.

The genes are TRBV4-3 and TRBJ1-2; a possible D gene is TRBD1 (5 bases). Between the trimmed V and J ends, which lost 0 bases and 5 bases, there was a span of 19 bases. Germline V gives CDR1 LGHNA, CDR2 YSLEER. The CDR3 totals 17 residues. CDR3 nucleotides: TGCGCCAGCAGCCAAGATAGTTTCCGGGGGAGTTTGTATGGCTACACCTTC. It encodes CASSQDSFRGSLYGYTF.

This chain joins TRBV15 and TRBJ2-7; D gene ambiguous. The V gene's germline CDR1 is LNHNV and CDR2 YYDKDF (reference sequence). The CDR3 loop spans 12 amino acids. V was clipped by 0 bases and J by 4 bases, with 4 bases between them. The CDR3 is CATSREGYEQYF. CDR3 coding DNA: TGTGCCACCAGCAGAGAGGGGTACGAGCAGTACTTC. Based on the CDR3 plus reference TRBV15 and TRBJ2-7, the full variable domain is DAMVIQNPRYQVTQFGKPVTLSCSQTLNHNVMYWYQQKSSQAPKLLFHYYDKDFNNEADTPDNFQSRRPNTSFCFLDIRSPGLGDTAMYLCATSREGYEQYFGPGTRLTVT.

The chain uses TRBV28 and TRBJ2-1; D may be TRBD1 (6 bases). With 2 bases removed from V and 7 bases from J, the gap between germline ends came to 18 bases. Germline V gene data show CDR1 as MDHEN and CDR2 as SYDVKM. The CDR3 contains 16 residues. The DNA of the CDR3 is TGTGCCAGCAGTTTAGGGGAGCCGACAGGTGGTAATGAGCAGTTCTTC. Protein: CASSLGEPTGGNEQFF.

This clone was seen only once. V gene TRBV9 combines with J gene TRBJ1-1, with D unclear. The CDR3 is 16 residues long. In germline, CDR1 is SGDLS, CDR2 YYNGEE. V shed 4 bases and J shed 1 base, with 17 bases lying between them. Here the CDR3 DNA reads TGTGCCAGCAGCCTTACCCCAGGAGGGCGGAACACTGAAGCTTTCTTT. It yields the protein CASSLTPGGRNTEAFF. Based on the CDR3 plus reference TRBV9 and TRBJ1-1, the full variable domain is DSGVTQTPKHLITATGQRVTLRCSPRSGDLSVYWYQQSLDQGLQFLIQYYNGEERAKGNILERFSAQQFPDLHSELNLSSLELGDSALYFCASSLTPGGRNTEAFFGQGTRLTVV.

The CDR3 DNA follows: TGTGCCAGCAGTACAGCATCCGGGGGGGATCATGGCTACACCTTC. Its translation: CASSTASGGDHGYTF. This chain links TRBV28 with TRBJ1-2; tentative D call: TRBD1 (5 bases). Germline-derived CDR1 and CDR2 are MDHEN and SYDVKM. Trimming took off 5 bases at V and 6 bases at J, with 19 bases between the two ends. This CDR3 comprises 15 residues.

J is TRBJ1-2 and V is TRBV18, with 9 bases matching TRBD1. V lost 1 base and J lost 2; bases outside the gene matches: 5. The CDR3 spans 16 residues. Looked up from germline, CDR1 is KGHSH and CDR2 is LQKENI. CDR3 amino acids: CASSPRTGGLNYGYTF. CDR3 nucleotides: TGTGCCAGCTCACCACGTACAGGGGGCCTAAACTATGGCTACACCTTC.

V and J are TRBV28 and TRBJ2-7, with 14 nucleotides matching TRBD2. Germline V CDR1 and CDR2: MDHEN, SYDVKM. V shed 5 bases, J shed 3 bases, and the junction held 9 bases outside the gene matches. The CDR3 is 17 residues long. CDR3 coding DNA: TGTGCCAGCAGTCTCGTCCCGGGACTAGCGGGAGTCTACGAGCAGTACTTC. Encoded protein: CASSLVPGLAGVYEQYF.

J is TRBJ1-1 and V is TRBV19; possibly TRBD1 for D (5 bases). This CDR3 comprises 13 residues. Germline values: CDR1 LNHDA, CDR2 SQIVND (reference sequence). Trimming shortened V by 6 bases and J by 4 bases, and 12 bases separated the two germline ends. CDR3 bases: TGTGCCAGTAGACACACAGGAGGCACTGAAGCTTTCTTT. Translation: CASRHTGGTEAFF.

The genes are TRBV7-9 and TRBJ1-2; weak D call: TRBD1 (6 bases). Germline assignment: CDR1 SEHNR and CDR2 FQNEAQ (reference sequence). Trimming cost V 4 bases and J 2 bases, with 23 bases left between them. The CDR3 has 18 amino acids. CDR3 sequence (DNA): TGTGCCAGCAGCTCCCCAAAAGACCGGGACACAATAAACTATGGCTACACCTTC. Amino acid sequence: CASSSPKDRDTINYGYTF.

This clone was seen once. V gene TRBV2 combines with J gene TRBJ1-2; 7 positions agree with TRBD1. CDR3 length: 12 residues. CDR1 and CDR2 (germline): SNHLY, FYNNEI. The V segment lost 6 bases and the J segment 4 bases; nucleotides outside the gene matches: 2. The CDR3 DNA is TGTGCCAGCAGGGGACAGTCCTATGGCTACACCTTC. Translated, it gives CASRGQSYGYTF.

V is TRBV5-5 and J is TRBJ1-1, with TRBD1 matching over 9 bases. With V trimmed by 4 bases and J by 6 bases, 7 bases remained unmatched. The CDR3 extends over 14 amino acids. Germline V gene lookup returns CDR1 SGHKS and CDR2 YYEKEE (reference sequence). The CDR3 DNA reads TGTGCCAGCAGCGGCGGGGGACAGGGCGCTGAAGCTTTCTTT. Protein sequence: CASSGGGQGAEAFF.

This chain uses TRBV5-1 with TRBJ1-2; maybe TRBD1 (5 bases). Germline V lookup: CDR1 SGHRS, CDR2 YFSETQ. This CDR3 spans 15 amino acids. Trimming pared 0 bases from V and 7 bases from J, leaving 16 bases between. In nucleotides, the CDR3 is TGCGCCAGCAGCTTGGGGTCCGGGACCCAGGGTGGCTACACCTTC. It codes for CASSLGSGTQGGYTF.

This chain joins TRBV19 and TRBJ1-5; tentative D call: TRBD1 (5 bases). This CDR3 contains 14 residues. Germline CDR1 LNHDA, CDR2 SQIVND (reference sequence). V lost 6 bases and J 3 bases, leaving 12 bases between the germline ends. This CDR3 is CASRKGLFNQPQHF. CDR3 DNA: TGTGCCAGTAGAAAGGGACTCTTCAATCAGCCCCAGCATTTT.

The CDR3 coding sequence is TGTGCCAGCAGCTTGGACACGTGGGGGGCCAACGTCCTGACTTTC. Protein sequence: CASSLDTWGANVLTF. The rearrangement uses TRBV5-6 and TRBJ2-6; D gene unclear. CDR3 length: 15 residues. CDR1 is SGHDT and CDR2 is YYEEEE in the germline V gene. Trimming pared 0 bases from V and 4 bases from J, leaving 8 bases between.

The V call is TRBV21-1, the J call TRBJ1-3; the table names TRBD1, a call not compared with the DNA. TRBV21-1 is recorded as a pseudogene. The CDR3 totals 14 residues. The CDR3, as DNA: TGTGCCAGCAGGCAGGGGGACTCTGGAAACACCATATATTTT. The encoded protein is CASRQGDSGNTIYF.

This clone was seen ten or more times. V usage is TRBV7-2 and J usage is TRBJ1-5; 8 bases align to TRBD1. This CDR3 contains 15 residues. Per germline, CDR1 SGHTA and CDR2 FQGNSA. With 5 bases clipped from V and 4 bases from J, the junction kept 7 bases outside the gene matches. Here the CDR3 reads CASSKGQGGNQPQHF. For the CDR3, the DNA is TGTGCCAGCAGCAAAGGACAGGGCGGGAATCAGCCCCAGCATTTT.

CDR3 bases: TGTGCCAGCAGCCAAGACGCCCAGAGCTCCTACGAGCAGTACTTC. Protein: CASSQDAQSSYEQYF. The V call is TRBV14, the J call TRBJ2-7; no clear D gene. The V end was cut by 0 bases, the J end by 0 bases, with 9 bases between. CDR3 size: 15 residues. The V gene's germline CDR1 is SGHDN and CDR2 FVKESK. Together with reference TRBV14 and TRBJ2-7, the CDR3 gives the full variable domain: EAGVTQFPSHSVIEKGQTVTLRCDPISGHDNLYWYRRVMGKEIKFLLHFVKESKQDESGMPNNRFLAERTGGTYSTLKVQPAELEDSGVYFCASSQDAQSSYEQYFGPGTRLTVT.